This T cell receptor (beta chain) is from a study of Ad26.COV2.S vaccination and SARS-CoV-2 variants. Across the whole study: Recipients of Ad26.COV2.S got it intramuscularly, once or twice 56 days apart.

The length of the CDR3 is 14 residues. V lost 4 bases and J 4 bases, leaving 10 bases between the germline ends. Germline CDR1 and CDR2: MDHEN and SYDVKM. Findings and limits, study-wide: Analyses of TCR breadth and depth may have underestimated total T cell responses.

Turning to this clone: Its antigen is unknown.

Treatment of the sample: around 19 received Ad26.COV2.S at low or high dose, single or two shots; about 5 received placebo; per-sample allocation not given. Day 63 after the first injection of vaccine or placebo was the sampling time. Adults aged 18-55 years in Boston included the donor. Ad26 vector vaccine expressed Wuhan-strain SARS-CoV-2 spike. TCRdb's copy holds only in-frame clones and misses some; the assay was immunoSEQ multiplex PCR. Of over 400,000 clones in the sample, roughly 90% are singletons; the top ten hold about 1.6%. The receptor was derived from a person aged 18-60 years who received the Ad26.COV2.S COVID-19 vaccine or a placebo. The sequences come from peripheral blood, collected in a trial of Ad26.COV2.S vaccine versus placebo. The chain joins TRBV28 to TRBJ1-4, with no clear D. The CDR3 coding sequence is TGTGCCAGCAGTTCATCGGTTATTAATGAAAAACTGTTTTTT. Its protein product is CASSSSVINEKLFF.